These 18 T cell receptor beta chains were sequenced from one sample in a study of T cells in Graves' hyperthyroidism and ophthalmopathy. It was RNA transcripts that yielded the amplified TCR beta CDR3 regions. Carried out on the TCR CDR3, a first-round RT-PCR used the HTBI primer set. In TCRdb, the multiplex PCR reads were re-called with MiXCR into one record per CDR3 protein. This table holds 500,000 or so distinct CDR3 sequences, about 16% found once. Sequencing used blood. These receptors were collected from a woman in her thirties with Graves' ophthalmopathy.

This clonotype was counted ten times or more. The V gene is TRBV2, the J gene TRBJ1-4; no clear D. Germline CDR1 SNHLY, CDR2 FYNNEI. V was cut by 4 bases and J by 0 bases, with 6 bases left in between. The CDR3 loop spans 14 amino acids. The CDR3 sequence: CASSGGTTNEKLFF. The CDR3 DNA sequence: TGTGCCAGCAGTGGAGGTACAACTAATGAAAAACTGTTTTTT.

The chain combines TRBV4-2 with TRBJ2-5, with D perhaps being TRBD1 or TRBD2 (6 bases each). Per germline, CDR1 LGHNA and CDR2 YNFKEQ. There are 18 residues in the CDR3. V was pared by 1 base and J by 5 bases, with 23 bases between. The CDR3 region is CASSQVIQGGTRGETQYF. CDR3 nucleotides: TGTGCCAGCAGCCAAGTAATACAGGGCGGGACCCGAGGGGAGACCCAGTACTTC.

The CDR3 sequence is CAISERDKNIQYF. The DNA of the CDR3 is TGTGCCATCAGTGAGAGGGACAAAAACATTCAGTACTTC. The chain links TRBV10-3 to TRBJ2-4; no clear D gene. The CDR3 consists of 13 residues. V shed 2 bases and J shed 3 bases, with 5 bases lying between them. The germline CDR1 and CDR2 sequences are ENHRY and SYGVKD.

This clonotype was counted only a few times. The chain is built from TRBV7-2 and TRBJ2-1; possibly TRBD1 for D (6 bases). The V gene's germline CDR1 is SGHTA and CDR2 FQGNSA. CDR3 length: 16 amino acids. The V and J ends lost 3 bases and 7 bases respectively, with 19 bases between them. The CDR3 DNA reads as TGTGCCAGCAGCTTTGTCCGAGCCCCCAGGGGAAATGAGCAGTTCTTC. Residues: CASSFVRAPRGNEQFF. Complete variable domain (other parts from reference TRBV7-2 and TRBJ2-1): GAGVSQSPSNKVTEKGKDVELRCDPISGHTALYWYRQSLGQGLEFLIYFQGNSAPDKSGLPSDRFSAERTGGSVSTLTIQRTQQEDSAVYLCASSFVRAPRGNEQFFGPGTRLTVL.

The rearrangement links TRBV19 to TRBJ2-2, with 7 bases lining up with TRBD1. CDR3 length: 22 residues. The germline V gene has CDR1 LNHDA and CDR2 SQIVND (reference sequence). Germline trimming cut 7 bases from V and 0 bases from J; bases unmatched to any gene: 26. CDR3 protein: CASNSFLNPLLDRLANTGELFF. The CDR3 nucleotides are TGTGCCAGTAATAGTTTCTTGAATCCCCTCTTGGACAGGCTAGCGAACACCGGGGAGCTGTTTTTT.

This clonotype has more than one count but fewer than ten. The rearrangement joins TRBV19 to TRBJ1-5, with 9 bases identical to TRBD1. The CDR3 consists of 15 residues. Germline CDR1 reads LNHDA; CDR2 reads SQIVND (reference sequence). The V and J ends lost 2 bases and 3 bases, in that order; junction bases with no gene match: 2. The CDR3 sequence: CASSIRDRDNQPQHF. CDR3 bases: TGTGCCAGTAGTATACGGGACAGGGACAATCAGCCCCAGCATTTT.

This clonotype was picked up many times. The chain links TRBV7-2 to TRBJ1-2; no reliable D call. From germline, CDR1 is SGHTA and CDR2 FQGNSA. The CDR3 covers 16 residues. The ends were cut back, 5 bases at V and 2 bases at J, with 18 bases in the middle. The CDR3 sequence is CASSPRRTETNYGYTF. The CDR3 coding sequence is TGTGCCAGCAGCCCCCGTCGGACGGAAACAAACTATGGCTACACCTTC.

This clonotype was recorded at least ten times. This chain links TRBV29-1 with TRBJ2-7; the D gene is possibly TRBD1 (6 bases). Germline CDR1 SQVTM, CDR2 ANQGSEA. This CDR3 comprises 12 residues. Trimming stripped 7 bases from V and 0 bases from J, with 10 bases between. The CDR3 DNA is TGCAGCGCCGGGACATTCTCCTACGAGCAGTACTTC. It encodes CSAGTFSYEQYF.

A word on this clonotype: A read error may produce the germline difference seen at one junction end. The V call is TRBV7-2, the J call TRBJ2-5; 9 positions agree with TRBD1. This CDR3 has 15 residues. CDR1 SGHTA and CDR2 FQGNSA come from the germline V gene. CDR3 sequence: CASRPRVDRGETQYF. The CDR3 nucleotides read TGCGCCAGCAGGCCCCGAGTTGACAGGGGGGAGACCCAGTACTTC.

This clonotype was counted ten times or more. In DNA, the CDR3 is TGCGCCAGCAGCTTGGTGGGGGGGCAAAACATTCAGTACTTC. This translates into CASSLVGGQNIQYF. This sequence joins TRBV5-1 and TRBJ2-4, with a possible D match to TRBD2 (7 bases). Trimming left V 0 bases short and J 5 bases short, with 9 bases between. The CDR3 loop spans 14 amino acids. Germline-derived CDR1 and CDR2 are SGHRS and YFSETQ.

This clonotype was detected many times. The chain combines TRBV5-6 with TRBJ2-5; 9 bases match TRBD2. Germline V CDR1 and CDR2: SGHDT, YYEEEE. The CDR3 is 15 residues long. The junction had 11 bases not matched to a gene; V was cut back by 4 bases and J by 7 bases. DNA for the CDR3: TGTGCCAGCAGCCCGAGTGGGACTAGCTACGGGACCCAGTACTTC. Its translation: CASSPSGTSYGTQYF.

In regard to this clonotype: A much larger clone differs from this one at a single base, so this may be a read error. This chain joins TRBV9 and TRBJ1-1; D is uncertain. This CDR3 comprises 14 residues. Germline V CDR1 and CDR2: SGDLS, YYNGEE. With 0 bases removed from V and 1 base from J, the gap between germline ends came to 7 bases. CDR3 in amino acids: CASSVDRGNTEAFF. Here the CDR3 DNA reads TGTGCCAGCAGCGTAGATCGGGGGAACACTGAAGCTTTCTTT. The whole variable domain, filled in from reference TRBV9 and TRBJ1-1, reads DSGVTQTPKHLITATGQRVTLRCSPRSGDLSVYWYQQSLDQGLQFLIQYYNGEERAKGNILERFSAQQFPDLHSELNLSSLELGDSALYFCASSVDRGNTEAFFGQGTRLTVV.

The V call is TRBV6-1, the J call TRBJ2-1; weak D call: TRBD2 (6 bases). Trimming cost V 6 bases and J 3 bases, with 18 bases left between them. Germline V gives CDR1 MNHNS, CDR2 SASEGT. The CDR3 totals 16 residues. The CDR3 sequence is CASSSLPGSLYNEQFF. Written as DNA, the CDR3 is TGTGCCAGCAGCTCCCTTCCCGGGAGCCTCTACAATGAGCAGTTCTTC.

In this sample, this clonotype turned up a few times. V gene TRBV6-1 combines with J gene TRBJ1-6; no reliable D call. The CDR3 spans 14 residues. The V end was cut by 6 bases, the J end by 13 bases, with 19 bases between. From germline, CDR1 is MNHNS and CDR2 SASEGT. The DNA for the CDR3 is TGTGCCAGCAGCATACAGTGGGGTCCAAACCCCCTCCACTTT. This encodes CASSIQWGPNPLHF.

V is TRBV12-3 or TRBV12-4 and J is TRBJ2-3, with 8 bases that match TRBD1. V lost 3 bases to trimming and J lost 0 bases; unmatched junction nucleotides: 11. The CDR3 is made up of 18 amino acids. In nucleotides, the CDR3 is TGTGCCAGCAGTTTGGGTCCCAGCGGACAGGGTAGCACAGATACGCAGTATTTT. The encoded protein is CASSLGPSGQGSTDTQYF.

The table lists this clonotype with many counts. The rearrangement links TRBV20-1 to TRBJ2-3; the match to TRBD2 covers 15 bases. Germline CDR1 reads DFQATT; CDR2 reads SNEGSKA (reference sequence). Germline trimming cut 5 bases from V and 0 bases from J; bases unmatched to any gene: 9. The CDR3 has 18 residues. Here the CDR3 reads CSAQPGTSGRLSTDTQYF. In DNA form, the CDR3 reads TGCAGTGCTCAACCCGGGACTAGCGGGAGGTTGAGCACAGATACGCAGTATTTT.

Regarding this clonotype: A read error may be the cause here, since a much bigger clone is one base away. The rearrangement joins TRBV2 to TRBJ2-7; D is unclear. V lost 3 bases to trimming and J lost 2 bases, with 14 bases between them. This CDR3 is 15 amino acids long. The germline V gene encodes CDR1 SNHLY and CDR2 FYNNEI. The CDR3 nucleotides read TGTGCCAGCAGTGATTTGAAGTGGGCCCCCTACGAGCAGTACTTC. It codes for CASSDLKWAPYEQYF.

This clonotype has at least ten counts. V usage is TRBV12-3 or TRBV12-4 and J usage is TRBJ2-7; D is perhaps TRBD1 (6 bases). Deletions cut 2 bases from V and 2 bases from J, with 10 bases between. This CDR3 contains 14 residues. CDR3 sequence reads: CASSLTGTPYEQYF. CDR3 DNA: TGTGCCAGCAGTTTAACGGGGACACCCTACGAGCAGTACTTC.